A single sample is the source of the 27 T cell receptor beta chains below, sequenced in a study of blood T cell repertoires in COVID-19. The method was immunoSEQ multiplex PCR; TCRdb's version includes in-frame clones alone and lacks a portion of them. The table includes about 34,000 clones, 85% to 90% detected once. Source material: peripheral blood. These receptors were collected from a man in his sixties or seventies with active COVID-19.

V gene TRBV27 combines with J gene TRBJ2-1, with 7 bases aligning to TRBD2. V was pared by 2 bases and J by 12 bases, with 7 bases of the junction left unmatched. This CDR3 is built from 13 residues. Germline V gene lookup returns CDR1 MNHEY and CDR2 SMNVEV (reference sequence). The CDR3 protein is CASSLSRGGTQFF. The CDR3 DNA is TGTGCCAGCAGTTTAAGTCGGGGAGGGACGCAGTTCTTC.

The chain employs TRBV11-2 and TRBJ2-5, with D possibly matching TRBD1 (6 bases). V was clipped by 2 bases and J by 3 bases, with 10 bases between them. Germline-derived CDR1 and CDR2 are SGHAT and FQNNGV. This CDR3 is built from 14 residues. DNA for the CDR3: TGTGCCAGCAGCTTATGGGGACATAAAGAGACCCAGTACTTC. This gives the protein CASSLWGHKETQYF.

The rearrangement links TRBV10-3 to TRBJ2-7, with 13 nucleotides matching TRBD2. Germline V CDR1 and CDR2: ENHRY, SYGVKD. The CDR3 is 16 amino acids. V dropped 3 bases and J dropped 3; count of bases not matched to a gene: 5. DNA for the CDR3: TGTGCCATCAGTGACCCGGGACTAGCGGGACTCTACGAGCAGTACTTC. It translates to CAISDPGLAGLYEQYF.

The chain joins TRBV9 to TRBJ2-3; tentatively, D is TRBD1 (5 bases). CDR1 is SGDLS, CDR2 YYNGEE, per germline. The CDR3 spans 16 residues. Trimming took 2 bases from V and 0 from J, leaving 13 bases between them. In DNA form, the CDR3 reads TGTGCCAGCAGCGTCAGGGCCTCGACTAGCACAGATACGCAGTATTTT. This translates into CASSVRASTSTDTQYF. Using reference TRBV9 and TRBJ2-3 for the parts outside the CDR3, the full variable domain is DSGVTQTPKHLITATGQRVTLRCSPRSGDLSVYWYQQSLDQGLQFLIQYYNGEERAKGNILERFSAQQFPDLHSELNLSSLELGDSALYFCASSVRASTSTDTQYFGPGTRLTVL.

The CDR3 reads CASSYPINRVSNQPQHF. In DNA, the CDR3 is TGTGCCAGCAGTTACCCCATTAACAGGGTTAGCAATCAGCCCCAGCATTTT. V usage is TRBV6-2 or TRBV6-3 and J usage is TRBJ1-5, with TRBD1 as a possible D gene (6 bases). The length of the CDR3 is 17 residues. V dropped 2 bases and J dropped 0 bases, with 14 bases sitting between them. Germline lookup yields CDR1 MNHEY and CDR2 SVGEGT.

This clone has only one observation. The CDR3 nucleotides are TGTGCCAGCTCACCCATTTCAAATACGCAGTATTTT. Translated, it gives CASSPISNTQYF. J is TRBJ2-3 and V is TRBV18; D gene unclear. Trimming pared 3 bases from V and 7 bases from J, leaving 8 bases between. The V gene's germline CDR1 is KGHSH and CDR2 LQKENI. This CDR3 contains 12 residues.

This chain connects TRBV3-1 (or the pseudogene TRBV3-2) to TRBJ2-1, with a weak D call TRBD1 (6 bases). Trimming shortened V by 0 bases and J by 7 bases, and 13 bases separated the two germline ends. This CDR3 has 15 amino acids. CDR1 LGHDT and CDR2 YNNKEL come from the germline V gene (reference sequence). This CDR3 reads CASSQESGAWNEQFF. CDR3 coding DNA: TGTGCCAGCAGCCAAGAGTCAGGGGCCTGGAATGAGCAGTTCTTC.

This clone was detected once. The rearrangement joins TRBV28 to TRBJ1-5; tentatively, D is TRBD1 (5 bases). The V gene's germline CDR1 is MDHEN and CDR2 SYDVKM. The V and J ends lost 5 bases and 6 bases respectively, with 17 bases between them. The CDR3 has 15 amino acids. The CDR3 sequence is CASSARTIGGQPQHF. The CDR3 DNA reads as TGTGCCAGCAGTGCCAGGACTATTGGGGGTCAGCCCCAGCATTTT.

This clone was seen just once. The chain uses TRBV15 and TRBJ2-7, with D tentatively TRBD2 (6 bases). CDR1 and CDR2 from the germline V gene are LNHNV and YYDKDF (reference sequence). This CDR3 comprises 15 residues. With 1 base removed from V and 4 bases from J, the gap between germline ends came to 14 bases. The CDR3 loop reads CATSRVWGEGYEQYF. Written as DNA, the CDR3 is TGTGCCACCAGCAGAGTATGGGGGGAAGGGTACGAGCAGTACTTC.

The V and J genes are TRBV5-1 and TRBJ2-1; the match to TRBD2 covers 8 bases. There are 18 residues in the CDR3. V was pared by 2 bases and J by 5 bases, with 15 bases of the junction left unmatched. CDR1 and CDR2 (germline): SGHRS, YFSETQ. The CDR3 spells CASSLEAPVAGSNNEQFF. CDR3 coding DNA: TGCGCCAGCAGCTTAGAGGCTCCGGTAGCGGGATCGAACAATGAGCAGTTCTTC.

This chain joins TRBV7-9 and TRBJ2-1; 10 nucleotides line up with TRBD2. Germline V lookup: CDR1 SEHNR, CDR2 FQNEAQ (reference sequence). The CDR3 consists of 18 residues. V trimming: 1 base; J trimming: 6 bases; junction bases outside the gene matches: 12. The DNA of the CDR3 is TGTGCCAGCAGCTTAGTGTGGACTAGCGGCAGCGTACTCAATGAGCAGTTCTTC. Encoded protein: CASSLVWTSGSVLNEQFF.

The rearrangement joins TRBV9 to TRBJ2-2, with 9 positions matching TRBD2. There are 18 residues in the CDR3. Germline assignment: CDR1 SGDLS and CDR2 YYNGEE. Germline trimming cut 5 bases from V and 0 bases from J; bases unmatched to any gene: 11. CDR3 region: CASRRLAGAPANTGELFF. The CDR3 DNA is TGTGCCAGCAGGCGTTTAGCGGGAGCCCCCGCGAACACCGGGGAGCTGTTTTTT.

This chain joins TRBV19 and TRBJ1-5; a possible D gene is TRBD1 (5 bases). Trimming took 5 bases from V and 2 from J, leaving 7 bases between them. Per the germline V gene, CDR1 is LNHDA and CDR2 is SQIVND (reference sequence). This CDR3 region has 13 residues. This CDR3 reads CASSGGGNQPQHF. The CDR3 DNA is TGTGCCAGTAGTGGGGGGGGCAATCAGCCCCAGCATTTT. Supplemented by reference TRBV19 and TRBJ1-5, the full variable domain reads DGGITQSPKYLFRKEGQNVTLSCEQNLNHDAMYWYRQDPGQGLRLIYYSQIVNDFQKGDIAEGYSVSREKKESFPLTVTSAQKNPTAFYLCASSGGGNQPQHFGDGTRLSIL.

The chain links TRBV5-1 to TRBJ2-1; 9 positions match TRBD1. CDR1 is SGHRS, CDR2 YFSETQ, per germline. The CDR3 is 15 residues long. Trimming at V came to 5 bases and at J to 8 bases, leaving 11 bases not matched to a gene. The CDR3 reads CASRSRGTGKDEQFF. The CDR3 DNA follows: TGCGCCAGCAGATCGAGGGGGACAGGGAAGGATGAGCAGTTCTTC.

This chain's CDR3 is CASKMQGGNEQFF. In DNA, the CDR3 is TGTGCCAGCAAGATGCAGGGTGGCAATGAGCAGTTCTTC. The chain joins TRBV3-1 (or the pseudogene TRBV3-2) to TRBJ2-1; D might be TRBD1 (5 bases). V was pared by 7 bases and J by 6 bases, with 13 bases between. Germline V gene lookup returns CDR1 LGHDT and CDR2 YNNKEL (reference sequence). This CDR3 is built from 13 residues.

V is TRBV10-2 and J is TRBJ2-7, with 11 bases matching TRBD2. This CDR3 contains 17 residues. Germline lookup yields CDR1 WSHSY and CDR2 SAAADI. Trimming at V came to 0 bases and at J to 2 bases, leaving 6 bases not matched to a gene. The CDR3 region has the DNA TGCGCCAGCAGTGAGTCGTTAGGTAGCGGGAGGGCCTACGAGCAGTACTTC. This encodes CASSESLGSGRAYEQYF.

The chain links TRBV19 to TRBJ1-6, with unresolved D. The V end lost 6 bases, the J end lost 13 bases, and 25 bases lay between the germline ends. The CDR3 has 16 residues. Germline CDR1 reads LNHDA; CDR2 reads SQIVND (reference sequence). CDR3 in amino acids: CASSYLSGRERSPLHF. The DNA for the CDR3 is TGTGCCAGTAGCTACCTCAGCGGTCGGGAGAGGTCTCCCCTCCACTTT.

This clone was seen a single time. The chain carries TRBV30 and TRBJ1-6, with D possibly matching TRBD1 (6 bases). Germline-derived CDR1 and CDR2 are GTSNPN and SVGIG (reference sequence). The CDR3 consists of 18 residues. The V end lost 4 bases, the J end lost 0 bases, and 19 bases lay between the germline ends. The CDR3 sequence: CAWKVMGGGGSYNSPLHF. In DNA form, the CDR3 reads TGTGCCTGGAAGGTTATGGGAGGGGGGGGCTCCTATAATTCACCCCTCCACTTT.

The chain joins TRBV7-9 to TRBJ1-1, with 11 bases aligning to TRBD1. Germline loops: CDR1 SEHNR, CDR2 FQNEAQ (reference sequence). Trimming cost V 5 bases and J 0 bases; bases outside gene matches: 11. CDR3 size: 18 residues. In nucleotides, the CDR3 is TGTGCCAGCAGCCATCCCAGGGACAGGGGGAATATGAACACTGAAGCTTTCTTT. It yields the protein CASSHPRDRGNMNTEAFF.

This chain connects TRBV24-1 to TRBJ1-5, with TRBD1 identical over 8 bases. The J segment lost 0 bases and the V segment lost 2 bases, leaving 8 bases of the junction unmatched. CDR3 size: 18 residues. From germline, CDR1 is KGHDR and CDR2 SFDVKD. CDR3 protein: CATSDSRYQGASNQPQHF. In DNA, the CDR3 is TGTGCCACCAGTGATTCACGATACCAGGGGGCTAGCAATCAGCCCCAGCATTTT.

The chain joins TRBV10-3 to TRBJ2-7, with 8 bases matching TRBD2. CDR1 and CDR2 from the germline V gene are ENHRY and SYGVKD. The CDR3 covers 14 residues. V shed 4 bases and J 6 bases; nucleotides not matched to a gene: 8. DNA for the CDR3: TGTGCCATCAGTGTCTCAGCGGGAGAGGGCGAGCAGTACTTC. It specifies CAISVSAGEGEQYF.

The chain employs TRBV19 and TRBJ2-6; D may be TRBD2 (5 bases). CDR3 size: 16 residues. V was clipped by 4 bases and J by 4 bases, with 14 bases between them. CDR1 and CDR2 (germline): LNHDA, SQIVND (reference sequence). The CDR3 reads CASSTSRRRGANVLTF. As DNA, the CDR3 is TGTGCCAGTAGTACCAGCAGACGGAGGGGGGCCAACGTCCTGACTTTC.

The gene calls are TRBV5-8 and TRBJ2-7; TRBD1 matches 9 bases. J gave up 2 bases and V 0 bases, and 3 bases lay outside the gene matches. The CDR3 runs to 15 residues. CDR1 and CDR2 (germline): SGHTS, YDEGEE. CDR3 sequence reads: CASSLAGTGTYEQYF. The DNA of the CDR3 is TGTGCCAGCAGCTTGGCCGGGACAGGGACCTACGAGCAGTACTTC.

The chain recombines TRBV7-2 with TRBJ1-1, with 8 positions matching TRBD1. V shed 1 base and J 2 bases; nucleotides not matched to a gene: 6. Germline-derived CDR1 and CDR2 are SGHTA and FQGNSA. CDR3 length equals 16 residues. CDR3 sequence (DNA): TGTGCCAGCAGCTTAGTTGTGGGACAGGCAAACACTGAAGCTTTCTTT. As protein: CASSLVVGQANTEAFF.

This chain joins TRBV7-8 and TRBJ2-1, with TRBD2 matching over 7 bases. Unmatched junction bases numbered 10, after V lost 3 bases and J lost 8 bases. Looked up from germline, CDR1 is SGHVS and CDR2 is FQNEAQ. The CDR3 has 15 amino acids. CDR3 DNA sequence: TGTGCCAGCAGCTTGTCTAGCGGCACTTTGTATGAGCAGTTCTTC. It is translated as CASSLSSGTLYEQFF.

The chain uses TRBV6-2 or TRBV6-3 and TRBJ2-7, with 10 bases aligning to TRBD1. CDR1 is MNHEY, CDR2 SVGEGT, per germline. The CDR3 length is 17 residues. Unmatched junction bases numbered 11, after V lost 2 bases and J lost 4 bases. In DNA, the CDR3 is TGTGCCAGCAGTTACATGAGGACAGGGGGACTCCTGTACGAGCAGTACTTC. It is translated as CASSYMRTGGLLYEQYF.

The J gene is TRBJ2-1, the V gene TRBV5-6, with TRBD2 matching 7 bases. J gave up 5 bases and V 1 base, and 12 bases lay outside the gene matches. The CDR3 totals 17 residues. The V gene's germline CDR1 is SGHDT and CDR2 YYEEEE. CDR3 in amino acids: CASSLLYWASGDNEQFF. For the CDR3, the DNA is TGTGCCAGCAGCTTGCTTTACTGGGCTAGCGGAGACAATGAGCAGTTCTTC.